Listed below are T cell receptor beta chains from one sample, sequenced in a study of identical twins. TCRdb re-derived calls from the 5' RACE reads in MiXCR, one entry per CDR3 protein. This sample carries about 240,000 distinct CDR3 sequences, 7.5% of them seen once, and the ten largest clones take about 5.8%. These data were also reused for a study on yellow fever vaccine responses in identical twins.

Sequencing was performed on CD8+ T cells sorted from blood. These receptors all stem from a young woman in good health. The CDR3 runs from the conserved cysteine through the conserved F or W. The order of the fields is clone size, D gene, V gene, J gene, CDR3 DNA, CDR3 protein. D genes are given only for firm matches. Clone size is given for some rows only: seen once, a few or many times, or a class if the clone is expanded.

clone size: many
D gene: NA
V gene: TRBV5-1
J gene: TRBJ1-6
CDR3 DNA: TGCGCCAGCAGCTTCCAGGACAAGAATAATTCACCCCTCCACTTT
CDR3 protein: CASSFQDKNNSPLHF

clone size: NA
D gene: TRBD2
V gene: TRBV29-1
J gene: TRBJ2-5
CDR3 DNA: TGCAGCGCAAATGGCGTGGCAGCGGGAGGGATTGCAGAGACCCAGTACTTC
CDR3 protein: CSANGVAAGGIAETQYF

clone size: few
D gene: NA
V gene: TRBV21-1
J gene: TRBJ2-3
CDR3 DNA: TGTGCCAGCAGCAAACCCGGGTTAGCGGGAGTCGATACGCAGTATTTT
CDR3 protein: CASSKPGLAGVDTQYF

clone size: many
D gene: NA
V gene: TRBV15
J gene: TRBJ1-2
CDR3 DNA: TGTGCCACCAGCAGAGATCCGGGGCATGGCTACACCTTC
CDR3 protein: CATSRDPGHGYTF

clone size: few
D gene: NA
V gene: TRBV4-1
J gene: TRBJ2-5
CDR3 DNA: TGCGCCAGCAGCGACAGCGTAGGGGTTCAAGAGACCCAGTACTTC
CDR3 protein: CASSDSVGVQETQYF

clone size: NA
D gene: NA
V gene: TRBV6-1
J gene: TRBJ2-2
CDR3 DNA: TGTGCCAGCAGTCTGAGGGCAGACACCGGGGAGCTGTTTTTT
CDR3 protein: CASSLRADTGELFF

clone size: many
D gene: TRBD2
V gene: TRBV4-2
J gene: TRBJ2-5
CDR3 DNA: TGTGCCAGCAGCCGAGAAGGGCTAGCGGGAGACCAAGAGACCCAGTACTTC
CDR3 protein: CASSREGLAGDQETQYF

clone size: many
D gene: NA
V gene: TRBV15
J gene: TRBJ1-1
CDR3 DNA: TGTGCCACCAGCAGAGACCTGAGTATCACTGAAGCTTTCTTT
CDR3 protein: CATSRDLSITEAFF

clone size: many
D gene: NA
V gene: TRBV7-8
J gene: TRBJ1-4
CDR3 DNA: TGTGCCAGCAGCCCATCGCGGGGAAGAAATGAAAAACTGTTTTTT
CDR3 protein: CASSPSRGRNEKLFF

clone size: few
D gene: TRBD2
V gene: TRBV9
J gene: TRBJ2-3
CDR3 DNA: TGTGCCAGCAGCTGGACTAGCGGCCACGGCACAGATACGCAGTATTTT
CDR3 protein: CASSWTSGHGTDTQYF

clone size: many
D gene: NA
V gene: TRBV15
J gene: TRBJ2-7
CDR3 DNA: TGTGCCACCAGCACACCCCACGAGCAGTACTTC
CDR3 protein: CATSTPHEQYF

clone size: many
D gene: TRBD1
V gene: TRBV9
J gene: TRBJ2-7
CDR3 DNA: TGTGCCAGCAGCGCAGAGGGGACAGGGCCCTACGAGCAGTACTTC
CDR3 protein: CASSAEGTGPYEQYF

clone size: few
D gene: NA
V gene: TRBV20-1
J gene: TRBJ2-2
CDR3 DNA: TGCAGTGCTAGAGGCAGGGGACCCTTAGGTACCGGGGAGCTGTTTTTT
CDR3 protein: CSARGRGPLGTGELFF

clone size: NA
D gene: NA
V gene: TRBV21-1
J gene: TRBJ2-2
CDR3 DNA: TGTGCCAGCAGCAAAGATCCCCCTAGCGGGGGGAACACCGGGGAGCTGTTTTTT
CDR3 protein: CASSKDPPSGGNTGELFF

clone size: many
D gene: TRBD2
V gene: TRBV12-3/TRBV12-4
J gene: TRBJ2-7
CDR3 DNA: TGTGCCAGCAGTTCGGGAGGATGGGAGCAGTACTTC
CDR3 protein: CASSSGGWEQYF

clone size: once
D gene: NA
V gene: TRBV20-1
J gene: TRBJ2-4
CDR3 DNA: TGCAGTGCTAGTTTTGGTGGAATTGGGGACCACTGGGACATTCAGTACTTC
CDR3 protein: CSASFGGIGDHWDIQYF

clone size: NA
D gene: TRBD1
V gene: TRBV7-6
J gene: TRBJ2-5
CDR3 DNA: TGTGCCAGCAGCTTAACACAGGGGATCCAAGAGACCCAGTACTTC
CDR3 protein: CASSLTQGIQETQYF

clone size: many
D gene: NA
V gene: TRBV28
J gene: TRBJ2-1
CDR3 DNA: TGTGCCAGCAGTTTATATCACGGGAGTTTCTACAATGAGCAGTTCTTC
CDR3 protein: CASSLYHGSFYNEQFF

clone size: many
D gene: NA
V gene: TRBV4-1
J gene: TRBJ1-1
CDR3 DNA: TGCGCCAGCAGCCAAGGTTATGAAGCTTTCTTT
CDR3 protein: CASSQGYEAFF

clone size: many
D gene: TRBD1
V gene: TRBV5-6
J gene: TRBJ2-7
CDR3 DNA: TGTGCCAGCAGCTTGTTGGGACAGGGGTACGACGAGCAGTACTTC
CDR3 protein: CASSLLGQGYDEQYF

clone size: many
D gene: NA
V gene: TRBV4-1
J gene: TRBJ1-5
CDR3 DNA: TGCGCCAGCAGCCTCTCGATGGATTTCAGGGACGGGAATCAGCCCCAGCATTTT
CDR3 protein: CASSLSMDFRDGNQPQHF

clone size: NA
D gene: NA
V gene: TRBV11-2
J gene: TRBJ2-3
CDR3 DNA: TGTGCCAGCAGCTTAGCGGCCGCCACAGATACGCAGTATTTT
CDR3 protein: CASSLAAATDTQYF

clone size: many
D gene: NA
V gene: TRBV4-1
J gene: TRBJ2-1
CDR3 DNA: TGCGCCAGCAGCCAAGAGCTACGGTTCGGGCAGTTCTTC
CDR3 protein: CASSQELRFGQFF

clone size: many
D gene: NA
V gene: TRBV28
J gene: TRBJ2-1
CDR3 DNA: TGTGCCATCCGGGACTGGTACAATGAGCAGTTCTTC
CDR3 protein: CAIRDWYNEQFF

clone size: many
D gene: TRBD1
V gene: TRBV20-1
J gene: TRBJ2-4
CDR3 DNA: TGCAGTGCTAGTTCCCCCCCCGACAGGGTCCTAGCCAAAAACATTCAGTACTTC
CDR3 protein: CSASSPPDRVLAKNIQYF

clone size: few
D gene: TRBD1
V gene: TRBV5-6
J gene: TRBJ2-2
CDR3 DNA: TGTGCCAGCAGCTTGGACAGGGGGAACACCGGGGAGCTGTTTTTT
CDR3 protein: CASSLDRGNTGELFF

clone size: NA
D gene: NA
V gene: TRBV2
J gene: TRBJ2-3
CDR3 DNA: TGTGCCGTTCCCATCGCAGATACGCAGTATTTT
CDR3 protein: CAVPIADTQYF

clone size: few
D gene: TRBD1
V gene: TRBV12-5
J gene: TRBJ2-5
CDR3 DNA: TGTGCTAGTGGGCACGGGACAGGGGGGTTAGAGACCCAGTACTTC
CDR3 protein: CASGHGTGGLETQYF

clone size: few
D gene: TRBD1
V gene: TRBV3-1
J gene: TRBJ2-5
CDR3 DNA: TGTGCCAGCAGCTCTTCCGCCGGGACAGCCCAAGAGACCCAGTACTTC
CDR3 protein: CASSSSAGTAQETQYF

clone size: few
D gene: TRBD2
V gene: TRBV3-1
J gene: TRBJ2-1
CDR3 DNA: TGTGCCAGCAGCCAAGGCGACGAGCCGGGACTAGCGATTTACAATGAGCAGTTCTTC
CDR3 protein: CASSQGDEPGLAIYNEQFF

clone size: many
D gene: NA
V gene: TRBV12-3/TRBV12-4
J gene: TRBJ2-1
CDR3 DNA: TGTGCCAGCAGTTTTTTCCCCACTAGCAGGCCTGAGCAGTTCTTC
CDR3 protein: CASSFFPTSRPEQFF

clone size: NA
D gene: NA
V gene: TRBV19
J gene: TRBJ2-1
CDR3 DNA: TGTGCCAGTAGTATATCGGGGAACGGCAATGGGCAGTTCTTC
CDR3 protein: CASSISGNGNGQFF

clone size: many
D gene: NA
V gene: TRBV14
J gene: TRBJ2-1
CDR3 DNA: TGTGCCAGCAGCCAATTACTAGGGTTAACCCACAATGAGCAGTTCTTC
CDR3 protein: CASSQLLGLTHNEQFF

clone size: NA
D gene: NA
V gene: TRBV7-6
J gene: TRBJ2-7
CDR3 DNA: TGTGCCAGCAGCACTCTGGGCCGGGGCATGCTGGACTACGAGCAGTACTTC
CDR3 protein: CASSTLGRGMLDYEQYF

clone size: many
D gene: NA
V gene: TRBV27
J gene: TRBJ2-1
CDR3 DNA: TGTGCCAGCAGCGACGGGAGCTCCTACAATGAGCAGTTCTTC
CDR3 protein: CASSDGSSYNEQFF

clone size: many
D gene: TRBD1
V gene: TRBV6-5
J gene: TRBJ1-1
CDR3 DNA: TGTGCCAGCAGTTTATCCGGGACAGGTGGGACTGAAGCTTTCTTT
CDR3 protein: CASSLSGTGGTEAFF

clone size: NA
D gene: TRBD1
V gene: TRBV27
J gene: TRBJ2-5
CDR3 DNA: TGTGCCAGCAGCCCCCGGGACAGGGTTTTGGAGACCCAGTACTTC
CDR3 protein: CASSPRDRVLETQYF

clone size: many
D gene: NA
V gene: TRBV15
J gene: TRBJ2-5
CDR3 DNA: TGTGCCACCACCCACCCGACCGAACAAGAGACCCAGTACTTC
CDR3 protein: CATTHPTEQETQYF

clone size: NA
D gene: NA
V gene: TRBV21-1
J gene: TRBJ2-2
CDR3 DNA: TGTGCCAGCAGCAAAGCGCATGGGGGGTCGGTCCCTAAGAACACCGGGGAGCTGTTTTTT
CDR3 protein: CASSKAHGGSVPKNTGELFF

clone size: NA
D gene: TRBD2
V gene: TRBV7-9
J gene: TRBJ2-1
CDR3 DNA: TGTGCCAGCTCCCCAGTCGGGGGGACGATTTACAATGAGCAGTTCTTC
CDR3 protein: CASSPVGGTIYNEQFF